These 11 T cell receptor beta chains came from one sample sequenced in a study of technical replicates of blood from a handful of donors. TCRdb's table, derived via immunoSEQ multiplex PCR, lists solely in-frame clones and lacks some. The sample records 70,000 to 85,000 clones, almost 98% being singletons. Sequencing was done on a sample of T cells isolated from PBMCs. These receptors came from a human donor in good health.

The chain is built from TRBV28 and TRBJ1-5, with D unclear. The V end was cut by 3 bases, the J end by 6 bases, with 6 bases between. The V gene's germline CDR1 is MDHEN and CDR2 SYDVKM. This CDR3 has 12 amino acids. CDR3 sequence (DNA): TGTGCCAGCAGTTTTCCCCTTCAGCCCCAGCATTTT. It specifies CASSFPLQPQHF.

This chain uses TRBV10-1 with TRBJ1-2; 7 nucleotides agree with TRBD1. The CDR3 contains 15 residues. V lost 0 bases and J lost 4; bases outside the gene matches: 5. Germline-derived CDR1 and CDR2 are WNHNN and SYGVQD (reference sequence). In nucleotides, the CDR3 is TGCGCCAGCAGTGAGTCTGCGACAGGGCCCTATGGCTACACCTTC. This sequence encodes CASSESATGPYGYTF.

This clone was seen only once. The V and J genes are TRBV19 and TRBJ1-2; possible D gene TRBD1, 6 bases. Germline loops: CDR1 LNHDA, CDR2 SQIVND (reference sequence). The CDR3 contains 13 residues. The V end was cut by 6 bases, the J end by 8 bases, with 16 bases between. CDR3 in DNA: TGTGCCAGTAGCCCAGGGGCGGCCTCCGGCTACACCTTC. It translates to CASSPGAASGYTF.

The chain uses TRBV2 and TRBJ2-7, with D perhaps TRBD1 (5 bases). The germline V gene encodes CDR1 SNHLY and CDR2 FYNNEI. This CDR3 is built from 11 residues. With 6 bases removed from V and 4 bases from J, the gap between germline ends came to 7 bases. CDR3 nucleotides: TGTGCCAGCAGCGCAGGGTACGAGCAGTACTTC. Translating gives CASSAGYEQYF.

V and J are TRBV19 and TRBJ1-1; D is unresolved. CDR1 is LNHDA, CDR2 SQIVND, per germline (reference sequence). The CDR3 runs to 18 residues. Deletions cut 0 bases from V and 0 bases from J, with 17 bases between. The CDR3 sequence: CASSIDGLTGNMNTEAFF. The DNA of the CDR3 is TGTGCCAGTAGTATAGATGGGTTGACGGGAAACATGAACACTGAAGCTTTCTTT. The full variable domain, in which reference TRBV19 and TRBJ1-1 provide the parts outside the CDR3, is DGGITQSPKYLFRKEGQNVTLSCEQNLNHDAMYWYRQDPGQGLRLIYYSQIVNDFQKGDIAEGYSVSREKKESFPLTVTSAQKNPTAFYLCASSIDGLTGNMNTEAFFGQGTRLTVV.

V is TRBV5-1 and J is TRBJ2-7; TRBD2 might be the D (6 bases). Trimming pared 5 bases from V and 3 bases from J, leaving 12 bases between. The germline CDR1 and CDR2 sequences are SGHRS and YFSETQ. The CDR3 has 13 amino acids. The CDR3 nucleotides read TGCGCCAGCAGGGAGGGGACGGACTACGAGCAGTACTTC. It encodes CASREGTDYEQYF. The variable domain in full, with the rest retrieved from reference TRBV5-1 and TRBJ2-7, is KAGVTQTPRYLIKTRGQQVTLSCSPISGHRSVSWYQQTPGQGLQFLFEYFSETQRNKGNFPGRFSGRQFSNSRSEMNVSTLELGDSALYLCASREGTDYEQYFGPGTRLTVT.

The genes are TRBV15 and TRBJ2-5, with 7 bases fitting TRBD1. The CDR3 runs 15 residues. V lost 0 bases, J lost 2 bases, and 3 bases stayed unmatched. Germline CDR1 reads LNHNV; CDR2 reads YYDKDF (reference sequence). CDR3 coding DNA: TGTGCCACCAGCAGAGATGAGGGACAGCAAGAGACCCAGTACTTC. Translated: CATSRDEGQQETQYF.

This chain links TRBV6-1 with TRBJ1-2; 9 nucleotides agree with TRBD1. The CDR3 runs 14 residues. The germline V gene encodes CDR1 MNHNS and CDR2 SASEGT. Losses at the gene ends were 4 bases for V and 6 bases for J; bases not matched to a gene: 6. For the CDR3, the DNA is TGTGCCAGCAGTGGCTCGGGGACAGGGAATGGCTACACCTTC. It codes for CASSGSGTGNGYTF.

The rearrangement links TRBV13 to TRBJ1-6, with a possible D match to TRBD1 (6 bases). Germline V gene lookup returns CDR1 PRHDT and CDR2 FYEKMQ (reference sequence). The CDR3 is made up of 17 amino acids. Between the trimmed V and J ends, which lost 6 bases and 6 bases, there was a span of 21 bases. Here the CDR3 DNA reads TGTGCCAGCAGATCCCTTCGCTCCGGACAGACTAATTCACCCCTCCACTTT. Translated: CASRSLRSGQTNSPLHF.

The V call is TRBV11-2, the J call TRBJ2-1, with 8 nucleotides matching TRBD1. Trimming at V came to 1 base and at J to 1 base, leaving 6 bases not matched to a gene. From germline, CDR1 is SGHAT and CDR2 FQNNGV. This CDR3 contains 17 residues. CDR3 sequence (DNA): TGTGCCAGCAGCTTAGGAAGGACAGGGAGTTCCTACAATGAGCAGTTCTTC. This codes for CASSLGRTGSSYNEQFF. Using reference TRBV11-2 and TRBJ2-1 for the parts outside the CDR3, the full variable domain is EAGVAQSPRYKIIEKRQSVAFWCNPISGHATLYWYQQILGQGPKLLIQFQNNGVVDDSQLPKDRFSAERLKGVDSTLKIQPAKLEDSAVYLCASSLGRTGSSYNEQFFGPGTRLTVL.

The V gene is TRBV7-9, the J gene TRBJ1-2, with a tentative D call TRBD1 (6 bases). The V end was cut by 5 bases, the J end by 5 bases, with 12 bases between. CDR1 and CDR2 (germline): SEHNR, FQNEAQ (reference sequence). The CDR3 has 13 amino acids. CDR3 DNA: TGTGCCAGCAGCCGGGACACCAGATATGGCTACACCTTC. Translating it yields CASSRDTRYGYTF.